The rows below give T cell receptor beta chains drawn from one sample of a study of T cells in Graves' hyperthyroidism and ophthalmopathy. Using its own MiXCR run on the multiplex PCR reads, TCRdb lists one record per CDR3 protein. In the table there are about 540,000 distinct CDR3 sequences, around 42% of which are singletons. Sequenced: peripheral blood or thyroid tissue (not recorded which). The receptor source for this set is a woman younger than 30 with Graves' hyperthyroidism. Both conserved end residues are part of each CDR3. Fields, in order: V gene, clone size, CDR3 protein. For some rows the clone size is stated as once, few or many, or as a class when expanded; others skip it.

>TRBV29-1|-
CSVEEAFF
>TRBV20-1|-
CSARAQGYSYEQYF
>TRBV7-8|few
CASSLATIDGISNQPQHF
>TRBV7-9|-
CASSLARGGYGYTF
>TRBV7-9|many
CASSLPGRDGNTIYF
>TRBV7-2|few
CASSLPPDSQQYF
>TRBV20-1|-
CSASVGRGGSYEQYF
>TRBV2|-
CASSLAPRGYTF
>TRBV4-1|few
CASSQASTGGETQYF
>TRBV10-3|many
CASSLGPGSDSPLHF
>TRBV29-1|many
CSVVQETQYF
>TRBV10-3|-
CAISGRTGYEPQHF
>TRBV12-3/TRBV12-4|-
CASSLPPGEKLFF
>TRBV7-3|-
CASSPTGSSNQPQHF
>TRBV7-9|-
CASSLGQGLLSYEQYF
>TRBV12-3/TRBV12-4|-
CASSLGTGSEQYF
>TRBV2|many
CASSERRNTEAFF
>TRBV7-9|-
CASSAPPAGLLHEQYF
>TRBV10-3|-
CASSQELAELSNQPQHF
>TRBV20-1|-
CSAREGSRGTYEQYF
>TRBV2|-
CARDPPSYGYTF
>TRBV20-1|-
CSAKQGANTEAFF
>TRBV19|many
CASSSQGGWDEKLFF
>TRBV13|few
CASSYGTAFYEQYF
>TRBV29-1|-
CSVERPEGADGYTF
>TRBV19|-
CASSMAGSAGNTIYF
>TRBV7-2|-
CAISSQGASSYEQYF
>TRBV19|-
CASQVPAGGSYGYTF
>TRBV9|few
CASSDGVSSYEQYF
>TRBV20-1|-
CSARNSVPIYEQYF
>TRBV7-6|many
CASTPEPGPLYGYTF
>TRBV7-3|-
CASSPEDRVSPEAFF
>TRBV7-2|many
CASSLIAGGIETQYF
>TRBV7-3|-
CASSFVTGDVGELFF
>TRBV29-1|-
CSAEGAGITIYF
>TRBV20-1|-
CSARSAATYEQFF